This is a list of T cell receptor beta chains from one sample in a study of cytomegalovirus exposure and HLA in healthy donors. TCRdb keeps only in-frame clones here, not all; method: immunoSEQ multiplex PCR. Of about 84,000 clones listed, around 80% were seen once; the top ten hold around 2.3%. The sample was PBMCs. Source of these receptors: a male donor in good health and CMV-seropositive. Each CDR3 is given without its conserved first and last residue.

J gene | CDR3 length | V gene | CDR3 protein
TRBJ2-2 | 11 | TRBV9 | ASSAWGAGELF
TRBJ2-1 | 11 | TRBV7-3 | ASSHDYYNEQF
TRBJ2-5 | 13 | TRBV11-1 | ASSLGGTAEETQY
TRBJ2-7 | 11 | TRBV28 | ASRQQGAYEQY
TRBJ2-7 | 10 | TRBV6-5 | ASSRGGYEQY
TRBJ2-7 | 17 | TRBV15 | ATSRTRSSWAMVSYEQY
TRBJ2-7 | 12 | TRBV7-2 | ASSHRVGAYEQY
TRBJ1-1 | 11 | TRBV6-6 | ASSYSENTEAF
TRBJ1-1 | 13 | TRBV2 | ASSLEGDPNTEAF
TRBJ2-3 | 14 | TRBV19 | ASSPRLARPTDTQY
TRBJ2-2 | 16 | TRBV5-1 | ASSLARLAGKNTGELF
TRBJ2-4 | 17 | TRBV7-7 | ASSLPFGSSLVAKNIQY
TRBJ2-5 | 14 | TRBV29-1 | SVNLAGGRKGSTQY
TRBJ2-3 | 12 | TRBV6-5 | ASSYIFGADTQY
TRBJ2-7 | 13 | TRBV15 | ATSREQGAGYEQY
TRBJ2-3 | 12 | TRBV27 | ASSLGARTDTQY
TRBJ2-3 | 12 | TRBV13 | ASSPGLAWDTQY
TRBJ2-7 | 12 | TRBV6-1 | ASSALTSSYEQY
TRBJ1-4 | 12 | TRBV7-2 | ASSNTGLGEKLF
TRBJ2-1 | 14 | TRBV11-3 | ASSSGFSGSFSEQF
TRBJ1-4 | 16 | TRBV28 | ASTTRTGWGYSDEKLF
TRBJ2-3 | 11 | TRBV19 | ASSPDSSDTQY
TRBJ2-5 | 14 | TRBV28 | ASSGGGTGREETQY
TRBJ2-6 | 18 | TRBV9 | ASSLRTGAGVGSGANVLT
TRBJ2-1 | 16 | TRBV19 | ASSFRQGLKSSYNEQF
TRBJ1-1 | 11 | TRBV5-1 | ASSTDRGQGAF
TRBJ2-6 | 14 | TRBV4-3 | ASSLRPGSGANVLT
TRBJ2-1 | 13 | TRBV2 | ASTPTSGGKNEQF
TRBJ2-7 | 13 | TRBV7-2 | ASSRDSQSFYEQY
TRBJ2-5 | 13 | TRBV25-1 | ASSEFEGAGETQY
TRBJ2-1 | 13 | TRBV5-4 | ASSSFTSIHNEQF
TRBJ2-3 | 14 | TRBV5-6 | ASSLAKTMDTDTQY
TRBJ2-5 | 13 | TRBV6-1 | ATISGTGYPETQY
TRBJ2-2 | 10 | TRBV6-5 | ASSHKPGELF
TRBJ1-1 | 12 | TRBV15 | ATSGRTGVTEAF
TRBJ2-2 | 13 | TRBV6-4 | ATAQGPANTGELF
TRBJ2-2 | 13 | TRBV2 | ASREPGLNTGELF
TRBJ2-7 | 13 | TRBV7-6 | ASSFGTSGTYEQY
TRBJ2-1 | 12 | TRBV29-1 | SVDLAGIYNEQF
TRBJ1-1 | 13 | TRBV13 | ASSLEGQPNTEAF
TRBJ2-7 | 13 | TRBV4-1 | ASSQVLAGGYEQY
TRBJ2-5 | 14 | TRBV4-1 | ASSRSPHSGQETQY
TRBJ1-1 | 11 | TRBV5-1 | ASTGTTNTEAF
TRBJ2-3 | 13 | TRBV6-1 | ASRPGLVGSDTQY
TRBJ1-2 | 13 | TRBV7-6 | ASSSDDRGNYGYT
TRBJ2-1 | 13 | TRBV10-1 | ASSGRTSGINEQF
TRBJ2-7 | 11 | TRBV15 | ATSRGENYEQY